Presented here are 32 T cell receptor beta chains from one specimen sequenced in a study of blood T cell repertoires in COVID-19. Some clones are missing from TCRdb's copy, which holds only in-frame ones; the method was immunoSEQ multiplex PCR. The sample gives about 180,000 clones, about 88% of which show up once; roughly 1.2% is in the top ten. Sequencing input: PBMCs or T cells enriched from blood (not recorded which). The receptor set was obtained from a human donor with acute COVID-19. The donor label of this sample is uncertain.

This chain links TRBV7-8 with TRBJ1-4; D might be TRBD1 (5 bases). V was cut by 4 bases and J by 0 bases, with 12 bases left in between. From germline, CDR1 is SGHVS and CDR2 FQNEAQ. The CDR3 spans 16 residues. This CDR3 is CASSSRRQTTNEKLFF. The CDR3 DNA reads TGTGCCAGCAGCTCCCGTCGACAGACAACTAATGAAAAACTGTTTTTT.

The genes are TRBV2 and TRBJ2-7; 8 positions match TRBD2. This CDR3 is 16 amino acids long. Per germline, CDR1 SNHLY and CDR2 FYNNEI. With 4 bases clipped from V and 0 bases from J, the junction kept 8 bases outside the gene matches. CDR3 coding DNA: TGTGCCAGCAGTGGGGATATCGGGGGGGGCTCCTACGAGCAGTACTTC. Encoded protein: CASSGDIGGGSYEQYF.

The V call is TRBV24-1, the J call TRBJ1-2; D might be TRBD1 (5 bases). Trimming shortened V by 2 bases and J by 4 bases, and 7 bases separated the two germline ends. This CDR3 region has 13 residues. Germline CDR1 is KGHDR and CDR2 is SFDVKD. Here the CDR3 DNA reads TGTGCCACCAGTGATTCGACAGCCTATGGCTACACCTTC. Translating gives CATSDSTAYGYTF.

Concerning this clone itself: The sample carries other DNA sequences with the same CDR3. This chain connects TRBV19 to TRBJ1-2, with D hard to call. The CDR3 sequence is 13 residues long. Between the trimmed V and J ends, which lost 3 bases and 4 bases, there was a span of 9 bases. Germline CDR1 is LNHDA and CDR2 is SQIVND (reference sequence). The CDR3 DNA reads TGTGCCAGTAGTATTTCGGACTCCTATGGCTACACCTTC. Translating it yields CASSISDSYGYTF. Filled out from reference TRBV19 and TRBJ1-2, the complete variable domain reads DGGITQSPKYLFRKEGQNVTLSCEQNLNHDAMYWYRQDPGQGLRLIYYSQIVNDFQKGDIAEGYSVSREKKESFPLTVTSAQKNPTAFYLCASSISDSYGYTFGSGTRLTVV.

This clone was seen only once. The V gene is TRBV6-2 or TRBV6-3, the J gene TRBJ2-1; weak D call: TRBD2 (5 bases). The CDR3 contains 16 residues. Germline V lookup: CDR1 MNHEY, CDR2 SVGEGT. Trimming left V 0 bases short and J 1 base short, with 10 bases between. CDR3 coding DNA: TGTGCCAGCAGTTACTCGGCTAGACTATCCTACAATGAGCAGTTCTTC. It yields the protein CASSYSARLSYNEQFF.

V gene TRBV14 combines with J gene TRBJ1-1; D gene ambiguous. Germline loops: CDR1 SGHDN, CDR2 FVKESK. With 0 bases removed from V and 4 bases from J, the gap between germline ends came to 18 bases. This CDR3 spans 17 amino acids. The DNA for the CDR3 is TGTGCCAGCAGCCAAGAAGGCGTGGGCCAACAACTCACTGAAGCTTTCTTT. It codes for CASSQEGVGQQLTEAFF. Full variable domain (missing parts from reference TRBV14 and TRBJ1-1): EAGVTQFPSHSVIEKGQTVTLRCDPISGHDNLYWYRRVMGKEIKFLLHFVKESKQDESGMPNNRFLAERTGGTYSTLKVQPAELEDSGVYFCASSQEGVGQQLTEAFFGQGTRLTVV.

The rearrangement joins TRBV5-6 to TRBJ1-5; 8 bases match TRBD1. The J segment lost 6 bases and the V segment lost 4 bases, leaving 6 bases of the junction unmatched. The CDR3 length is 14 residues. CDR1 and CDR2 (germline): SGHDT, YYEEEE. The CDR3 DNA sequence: TGTGCCAGCAGCGCGACAGGGGTTAGTCAGCCCCAGCATTTT. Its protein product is CASSATGVSQPQHF.

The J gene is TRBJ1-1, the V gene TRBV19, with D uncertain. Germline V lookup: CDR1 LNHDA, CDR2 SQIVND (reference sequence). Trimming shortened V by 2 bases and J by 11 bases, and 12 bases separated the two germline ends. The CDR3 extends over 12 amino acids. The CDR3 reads CASSISGFDAFF. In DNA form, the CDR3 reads TGTGCCAGTAGTATATCCGGGTTTGACGCTTTCTTT. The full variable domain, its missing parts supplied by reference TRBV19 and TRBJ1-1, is DGGITQSPKYLFRKEGQNVTLSCEQNLNHDAMYWYRQDPGQGLRLIYYSQIVNDFQKGDIAEGYSVSREKKESFPLTVTSAQKNPTAFYLCASSISGFDAFFGQGTRLTVV.

The DNA for the CDR3 is TGTGCCAGCATCCCCGGGGGGGGTCAGCCCCAGCATTTT. Protein sequence: CASIPGGGQPQHF. The V call is TRBV9, the J call TRBJ1-5; tentatively, D is TRBD1 (5 bases). CDR1 and CDR2 from the germline V gene are SGDLS and YYNGEE. Trimming shortened V by 6 bases and J by 6 bases, and 13 bases separated the two germline ends. The CDR3 covers 13 residues.

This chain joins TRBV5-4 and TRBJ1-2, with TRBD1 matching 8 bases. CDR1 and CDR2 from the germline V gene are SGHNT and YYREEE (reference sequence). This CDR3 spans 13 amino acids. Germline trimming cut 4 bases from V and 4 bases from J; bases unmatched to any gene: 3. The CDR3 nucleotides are TGTGCCAGCAGCCCCGGACAGGGCTATGGCTACACCTTC. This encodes CASSPGQGYGYTF.

The CDR3 region has the DNA TGTGCCAGCAGTCAGACTCGGACAGATTCCTACGAGCAGTACTTC. This gives the protein CASSQTRTDSYEQYF. The chain is built from TRBV2 and TRBJ2-7, with a tentative D call TRBD1 (6 bases). V was clipped by 5 bases and J by 1 base, with 15 bases between them. Germline assignment: CDR1 SNHLY and CDR2 FYNNEI. The CDR3 totals 15 residues.

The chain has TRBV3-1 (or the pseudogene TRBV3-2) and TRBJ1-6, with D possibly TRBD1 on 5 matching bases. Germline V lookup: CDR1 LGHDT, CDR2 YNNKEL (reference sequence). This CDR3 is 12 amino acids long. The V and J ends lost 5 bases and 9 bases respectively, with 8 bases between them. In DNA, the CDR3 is TGTGCCAGCAGCGCCAGGGTTTCACCCCTCCACTTT. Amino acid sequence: CASSARVSPLHF.

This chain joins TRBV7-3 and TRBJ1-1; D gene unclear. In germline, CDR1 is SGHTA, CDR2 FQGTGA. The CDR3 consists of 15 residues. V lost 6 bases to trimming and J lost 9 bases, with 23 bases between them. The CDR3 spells CASRSLRLVADKAFF. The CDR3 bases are TGTGCCAGCAGAAGCTTAAGGCTAGTAGCCGATAAAGCTTTCTTT.

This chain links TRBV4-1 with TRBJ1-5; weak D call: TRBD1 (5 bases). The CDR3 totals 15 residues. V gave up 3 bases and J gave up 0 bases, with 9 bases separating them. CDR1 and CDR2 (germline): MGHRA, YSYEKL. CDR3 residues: CASSQQGYSNQPQHF. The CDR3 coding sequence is TGCGCCAGCAGCCAGCAGGGTTATAGCAATCAGCCCCAGCATTTT.

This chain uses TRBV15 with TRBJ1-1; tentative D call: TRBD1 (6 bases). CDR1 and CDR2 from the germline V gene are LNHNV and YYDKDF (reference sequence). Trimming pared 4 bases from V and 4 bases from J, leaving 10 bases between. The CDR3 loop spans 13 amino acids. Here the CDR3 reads CATSTDRPTEAFF. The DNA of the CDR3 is TGTGCCACCAGCACCGACAGGCCCACTGAAGCTTTCTTT.

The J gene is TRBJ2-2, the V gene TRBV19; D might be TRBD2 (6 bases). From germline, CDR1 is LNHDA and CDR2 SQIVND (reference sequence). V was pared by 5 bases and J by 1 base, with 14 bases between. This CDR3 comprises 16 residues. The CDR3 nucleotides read TGTGCCAGTAGTCCCCTTGGGGGGATGAACACCGGGGAGCTGTTTTTT. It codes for CASSPLGGMNTGELFF.

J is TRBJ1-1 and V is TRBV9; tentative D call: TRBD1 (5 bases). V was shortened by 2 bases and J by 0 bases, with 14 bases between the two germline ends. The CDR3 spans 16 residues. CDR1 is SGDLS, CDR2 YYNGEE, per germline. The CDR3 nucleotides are TGTGCCAGCAGCGTGGGAACAGGTCGGATGAACACTGAAGCTTTCTTT. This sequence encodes CASSVGTGRMNTEAFF.

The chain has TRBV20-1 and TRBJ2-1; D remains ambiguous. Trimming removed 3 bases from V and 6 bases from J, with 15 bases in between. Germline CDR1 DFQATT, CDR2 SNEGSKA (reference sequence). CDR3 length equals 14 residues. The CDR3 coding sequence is TGCAGTGCTAGTTCTCGCGGCTCGCTCAATGAGCAGTTCTTC. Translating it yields CSASSRGSLNEQFF.

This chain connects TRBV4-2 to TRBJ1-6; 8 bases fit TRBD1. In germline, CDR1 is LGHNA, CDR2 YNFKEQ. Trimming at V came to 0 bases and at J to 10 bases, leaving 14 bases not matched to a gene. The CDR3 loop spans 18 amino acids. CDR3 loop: CASSQEPIGTGRFSPLHF. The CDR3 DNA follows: TGTGCCAGCAGCCAAGAGCCGATCGGGACAGGACGGTTCTCACCCCTCCACTTT.

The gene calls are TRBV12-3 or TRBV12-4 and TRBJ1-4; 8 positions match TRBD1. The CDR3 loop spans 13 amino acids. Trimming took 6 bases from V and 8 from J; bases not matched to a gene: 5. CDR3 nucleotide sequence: TGTGCCAGCAGACCTGGACAGGGAGAAAAACTGTTTTTT. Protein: CASRPGQGEKLFF.

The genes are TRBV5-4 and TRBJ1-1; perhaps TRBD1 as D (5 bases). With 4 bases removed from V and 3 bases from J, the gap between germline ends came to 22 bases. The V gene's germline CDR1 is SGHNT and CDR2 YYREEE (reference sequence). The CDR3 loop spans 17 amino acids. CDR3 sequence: CASSADPGPRGDTEAFF. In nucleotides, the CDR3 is TGTGCCAGCAGCGCTGACCCGGGGCCCCGGGGGGACACTGAAGCTTTCTTT.

The CDR3 here is CASSFVGGGPQHF. CDR3 in DNA: TGTGCCAGCAGTTTCGTGGGGGGTGGGCCCCAGCATTTT. The rearrangement joins TRBV27 to TRBJ1-5; D is perhaps TRBD1 (5 bases). V lost 3 bases to trimming and J lost 9 bases, with 12 bases between them. This CDR3 has 13 amino acids. Germline V gene sequence: CDR1 MNHEY, CDR2 SMNVEV (reference sequence).

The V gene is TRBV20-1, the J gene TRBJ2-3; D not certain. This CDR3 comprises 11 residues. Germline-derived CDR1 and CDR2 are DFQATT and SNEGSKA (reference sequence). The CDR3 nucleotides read TGCCGAGGAGCCGATACAGATACGCAGTATTTT. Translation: CRGADTDTQYF.

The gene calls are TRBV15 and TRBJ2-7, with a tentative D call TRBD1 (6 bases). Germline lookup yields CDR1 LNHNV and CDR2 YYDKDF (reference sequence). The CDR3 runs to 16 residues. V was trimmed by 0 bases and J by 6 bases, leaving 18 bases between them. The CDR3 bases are TGTGCCACCAGCAGAGATCCACGCGGGTCAGGGGCCGAGCAGTACTTC. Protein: CATSRDPRGSGAEQYF.

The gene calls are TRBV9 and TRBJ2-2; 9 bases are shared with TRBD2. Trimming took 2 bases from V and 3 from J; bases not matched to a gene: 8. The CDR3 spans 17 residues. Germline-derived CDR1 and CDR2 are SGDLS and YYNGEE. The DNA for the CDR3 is TGTGCCAGCAGCGTCCCGCGCGGCGGGGGGGACACCGGGGAGCTGTTTTTT. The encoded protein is CASSVPRGGGDTGELFF.

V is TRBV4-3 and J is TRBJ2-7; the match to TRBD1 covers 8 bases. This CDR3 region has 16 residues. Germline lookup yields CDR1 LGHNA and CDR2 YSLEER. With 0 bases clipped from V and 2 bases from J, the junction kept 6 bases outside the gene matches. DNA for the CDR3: TGCGCCAGCAGCCAAGATACCGGACAGGGTGCCTACGAGCAGTACTTC. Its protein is CASSQDTGQGAYEQYF.

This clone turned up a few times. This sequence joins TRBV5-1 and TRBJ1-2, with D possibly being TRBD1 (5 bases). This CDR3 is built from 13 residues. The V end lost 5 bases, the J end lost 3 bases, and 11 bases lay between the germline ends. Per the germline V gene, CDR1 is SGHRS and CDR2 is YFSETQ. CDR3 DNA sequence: TGCGCCAGCAGTCCAGGGTTGGACTATGGCTACACCTTC. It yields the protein CASSPGLDYGYTF.

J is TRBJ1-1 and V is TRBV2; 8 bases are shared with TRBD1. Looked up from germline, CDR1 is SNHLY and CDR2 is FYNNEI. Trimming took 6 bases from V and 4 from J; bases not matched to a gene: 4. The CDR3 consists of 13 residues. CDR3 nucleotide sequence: TGTGCCAGCAGCCTGACAGGGGTCACTGAAGCTTTCTTT. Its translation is CASSLTGVTEAFF.

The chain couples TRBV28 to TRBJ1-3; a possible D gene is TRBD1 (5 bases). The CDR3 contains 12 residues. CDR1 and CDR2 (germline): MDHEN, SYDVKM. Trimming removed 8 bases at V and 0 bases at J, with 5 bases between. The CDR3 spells CASQGSGNTIYF. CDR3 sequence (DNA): TGTGCCAGCCAGGGCTCTGGAAACACCATATATTTT.

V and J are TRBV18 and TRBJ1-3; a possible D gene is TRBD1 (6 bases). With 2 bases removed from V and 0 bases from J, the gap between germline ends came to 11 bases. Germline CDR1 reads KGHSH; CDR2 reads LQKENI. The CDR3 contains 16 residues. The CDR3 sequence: CASSPGQIFSGNTIYF. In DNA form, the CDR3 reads TGTGCCAGCTCACCAGGACAGATCTTCTCTGGAAACACCATATATTTT.

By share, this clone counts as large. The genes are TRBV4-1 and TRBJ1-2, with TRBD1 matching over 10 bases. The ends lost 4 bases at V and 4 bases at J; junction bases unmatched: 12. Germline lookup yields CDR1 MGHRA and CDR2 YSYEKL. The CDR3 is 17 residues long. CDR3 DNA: TGCGCCAGCAGCCCACGGGACAGGGGAGGTCCCAGCTATGGCTACACCTTC. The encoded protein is CASSPRDRGGPSYGYTF.

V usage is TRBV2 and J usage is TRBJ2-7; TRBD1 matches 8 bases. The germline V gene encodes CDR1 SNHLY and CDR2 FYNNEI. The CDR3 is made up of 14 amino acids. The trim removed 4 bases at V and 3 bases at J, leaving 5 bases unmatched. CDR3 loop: CASSGQGPLYEQYF. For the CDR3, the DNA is TGTGCCAGCAGTGGACAGGGGCCACTCTACGAGCAGTACTTC.